Below, one TCR beta chain is given with its context. The V and J ends lost 4 bases and 8 bases respectively, with 14 bases between them. Germline V CDR1 and CDR2: MNHEY, SMNVEV (reference sequence). The CDR3 extends over 13 amino acids. The data were taken from a study of blood T cell repertoires in COVID-19. The table came from immunoSEQ multiplex PCR; TCRdb's copy has only in-frame clones and leaves some out. The sample contains approximately 170,000 clones, about nine tenths of which appear only once. The material sequenced was peripheral blood. The source is a man aged 60 to 75 with acute or convalescent COVID-19. The chain couples TRBV27 to TRBJ1-2, with a possible D match to TRBD1 (5 bases). The CDR3 reads CASSYRGRAGYTF. DNA for the CDR3: TGTGCCAGCAGTTACCGGGGGAGGGCCGGCTACACCTTC.